This T cell receptor (beta chain) was obtained from a study of a mutant IDH1 vaccine in newly diagnosed glioma. For the study at large: Patients' prior therapy spanned radiotherapy, temozolomide, or both; most underwent both. Study findings and constraints: With respect to changes in top peripheral T cell clonotypes, pseudoprogression seemed unrelated.

The repertoire was sequenced with immunoSEQ multiplex PCR; TCRdb's copy has only in-frame clones and lacks some. The sample contains tens of thousands of clones, around nine tenths of which appear only once. Specified time point: week 35, safety follow-up. It was 300 ug of mutant IDH1 20-mer peptide that made up each vaccine dose, given with topical imiquimod. Note on this clone: What it binds is unknown.

The receptor's source is a man aged 30 to 39 with glioma. Sequenced here: PBMCs, sampled from a glioma patient whose treatment included an IDH1 peptide vaccine.

The CDR3, as DNA: TGCGCCAGCAGCTTGGTAACCAACACCGGGGAGCTGTTTTTT. This translates into CASSLVTNTGELFF. The chain employs TRBV5-1 and TRBJ2-2; no definite D call. Germline CDR1 and CDR2: SGHRS and YFSETQ. The CDR3 runs to 14 residues. Trimming left V 0 bases short and J 2 bases short, with 5 bases between. Together with reference TRBV5-1 and TRBJ2-2, the CDR3 gives the full variable domain: KAGVTQTPRYLIKTRGQQVTLSCSPISGHRSVSWYQQTPGQGLQFLFEYFSETQRNKGNFPGRFSGRQFSNSRSEMNVSTLELGDSALYLCASSLVTNTGELFFGEGSRLTVL.